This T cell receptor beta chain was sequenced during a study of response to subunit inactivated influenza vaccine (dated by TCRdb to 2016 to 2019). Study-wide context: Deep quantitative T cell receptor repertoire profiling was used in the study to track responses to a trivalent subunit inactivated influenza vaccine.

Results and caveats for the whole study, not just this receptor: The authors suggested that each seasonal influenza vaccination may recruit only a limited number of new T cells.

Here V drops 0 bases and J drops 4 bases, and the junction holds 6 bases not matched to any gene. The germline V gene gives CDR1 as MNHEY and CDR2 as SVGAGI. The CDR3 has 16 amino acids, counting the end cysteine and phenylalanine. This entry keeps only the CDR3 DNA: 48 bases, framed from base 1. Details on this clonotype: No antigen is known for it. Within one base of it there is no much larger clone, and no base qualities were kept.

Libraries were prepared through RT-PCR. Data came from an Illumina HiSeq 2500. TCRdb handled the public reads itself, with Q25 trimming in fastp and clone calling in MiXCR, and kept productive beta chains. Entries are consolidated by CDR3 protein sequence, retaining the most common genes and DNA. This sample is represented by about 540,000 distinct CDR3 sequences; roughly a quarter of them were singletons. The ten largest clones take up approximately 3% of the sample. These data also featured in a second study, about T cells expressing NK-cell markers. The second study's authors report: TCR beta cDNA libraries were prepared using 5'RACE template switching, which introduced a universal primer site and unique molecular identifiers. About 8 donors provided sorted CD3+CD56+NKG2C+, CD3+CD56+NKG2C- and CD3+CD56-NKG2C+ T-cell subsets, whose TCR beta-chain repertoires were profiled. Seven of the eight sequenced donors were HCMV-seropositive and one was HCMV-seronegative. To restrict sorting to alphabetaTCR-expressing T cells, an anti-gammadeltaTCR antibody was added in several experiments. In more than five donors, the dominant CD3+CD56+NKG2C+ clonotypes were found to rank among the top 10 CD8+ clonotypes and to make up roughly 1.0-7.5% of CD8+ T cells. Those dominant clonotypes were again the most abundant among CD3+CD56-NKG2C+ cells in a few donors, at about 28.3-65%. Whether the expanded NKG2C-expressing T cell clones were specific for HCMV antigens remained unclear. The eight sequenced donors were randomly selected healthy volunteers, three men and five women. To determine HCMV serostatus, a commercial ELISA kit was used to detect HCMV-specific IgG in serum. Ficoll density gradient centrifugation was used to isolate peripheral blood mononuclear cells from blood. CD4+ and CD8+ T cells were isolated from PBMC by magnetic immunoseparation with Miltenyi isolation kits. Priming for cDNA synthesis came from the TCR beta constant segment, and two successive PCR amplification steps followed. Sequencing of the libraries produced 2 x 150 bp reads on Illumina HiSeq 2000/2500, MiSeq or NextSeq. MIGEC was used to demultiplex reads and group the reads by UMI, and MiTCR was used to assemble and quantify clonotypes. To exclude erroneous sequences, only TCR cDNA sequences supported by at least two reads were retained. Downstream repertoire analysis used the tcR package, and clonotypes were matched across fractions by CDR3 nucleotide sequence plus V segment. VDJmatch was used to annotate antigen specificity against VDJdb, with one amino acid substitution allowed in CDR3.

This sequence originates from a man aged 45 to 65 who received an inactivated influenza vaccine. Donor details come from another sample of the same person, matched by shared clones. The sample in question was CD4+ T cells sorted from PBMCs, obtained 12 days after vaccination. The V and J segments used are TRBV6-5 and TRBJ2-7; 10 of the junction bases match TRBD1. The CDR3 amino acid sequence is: CASSYSGGQGQYEQYF. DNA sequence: TGTGCCAGCAGTTACTCGGGGGGACAGGGGCAATACGAGCAGTACTTC.